The rows below give T cell receptor beta chains drawn from one sample of a study of memory CD4+ T cells and cytomegalovirus serostatus. Some clones are missing from TCRdb's copy, which holds only in-frame ones; the method was immunoSEQ multiplex PCR. The data show 50,000 to 60,000 clones, about four fifths seen once. The sequenced material came from memory CD4+ T cells from blood. These receptors all stem from an adult in good health and CMV-seropositive. CDR3s include the opening cysteine and the closing phenylalanine or tryptophan. The order of the fields is CDR3 DNA, CDR3 protein, D gene, J gene, clone size, V gene. A D gene is named only where the DNA matches it firmly. Only part of the rows carry a size: once, few, many, or a class if the clone is expanded.

TGTGCCAGCAGTCCTTCTCTTCCCGGGGAGCTGTTTTTT,CASSPSLPGELFF,-,TRBJ2-2,-,TRBV6-6
TGTGCCTCACAGGGTAACTCATTCGATGGCTACACCTTC,CASQGNSFDGYTF,-,TRBJ1-2,-,TRBV30
TGTGCCTGGAGTGTACTTCTGGGACAGGTCCACGAGCAGTACTTC,CAWSVLLGQVHEQYF,TRBD1,TRBJ2-7,-,TRBV30
TGTGCCAGTAGTATAACCCGGACAGGGTTGAACACTGAAGCTTTCTTT,CASSITRTGLNTEAFF,TRBD1,TRBJ1-1,-,TRBV19
TGTGCCAGCAGCGGACAAGGGCTCTATGGCTACACCTTC,CASSGQGLYGYTF,-,TRBJ1-2,-,TRBV27
TGTGCCAGCAGTGCCTTCTACAATGAGCAGTTCTTC,CASSAFYNEQFF,-,TRBJ2-1,-,TRBV27
TGTGCCAGCATGAGGTGGGGGGGCGGCACAGATACGCAGTATTTT,CASMRWGGGTDTQYF,-,TRBJ2-3,-,TRBV2
TGCGCCAGCAGCTTGACGGGGGCAGATACGCAGTATTTT,CASSLTGADTQYF,-,TRBJ2-3,-,TRBV5-1
TGTGCCAGTAGTATTTTGGCAGGGGGCTATGGCTACACCTTC,CASSILAGGYGYTF,TRBD1,TRBJ1-2,-,TRBV19
TGTGCCAGCAGCTTAGTGGGCGGAGGCACAGATACGCAGTATTTT,CASSLVGGGTDTQYF,-,TRBJ2-3,-,TRBV7-6
TGTGCCAGCTCACGGGGACAGATCTCTGGGGCCAACGTCCTGACTTTC,CASSRGQISGANVLTF,TRBD1,TRBJ2-6,-,TRBV18
TGCGCCAGCAGCTGGACCGGGACTAGCGTCTTCGATGAGCAGTTCTTC,CASSWTGTSVFDEQFF,TRBD2,TRBJ2-1,-,TRBV5-1
TGTGCGACCAGGGGGGATGGCTCCTATAATTCACCCCTCCACTTT,CATRGDGSYNSPLHF,TRBD1,TRBJ1-6,once,TRBV6-5
TGTGCCAGCAGCTCCCTAGCCTACAATGAGCAGTTCTTC,CASSSLAYNEQFF,-,TRBJ2-1,-,TRBV7-9
TGTGCCAGCAGTTTTGGGTGGCGAGACTACAATGAGCAGTTCTTC,CASSFGWRDYNEQFF,-,TRBJ2-1,-,TRBV27
TGCAGCGTTGAGGTCCCGCCTACCTATAATTCACCCCTCCACTTT,CSVEVPPTYNSPLHF,-,TRBJ1-6,-,TRBV29-1
TGTGCCAGCAGTTACTCAGGACCCAATACTGGAAACACCATATATTTT,CASSYSGPNTGNTIYF,-,TRBJ1-3,-,TRBV6-5
TGTGCCAGCAGTTTATCTTTCGGGGGGGCCTTCTCCTACGAGCAGTACTTC,CASSLSFGGAFSYEQYF,TRBD2,TRBJ2-7,once,TRBV27
TGTGCCAGCAGTACCACAGGGGAGGAGTACTTC,CASSTTGEEYF,-,TRBJ2-7,once,TRBV6-1
TGTGCCAGCAGTGACGCGGGGACAGGGGGCCCTAATAGCAATCAGCCCCAGCATTTT,CASSDAGTGGPNSNQPQHF,TRBD1,TRBJ1-5,-,TRBV6-4
TGTGCCAGCTCACTTGCGGACGGATCCAATCAGCCCCAGCATTTT,CASSLADGSNQPQHF,-,TRBJ1-5,-,TRBV18
TGCGCCAGACACCCCAACGGGACACTTTACAATGAGCAGTTCTTC,CARHPNGTLYNEQFF,-,TRBJ2-1,-,TRBV23-1
TGTGCCGGGGGACCGCTGGCCTACGAGCAGTACTTC,CAGGPLAYEQYF,-,TRBJ2-7,once,TRBV30
TGTGCCAGCAGTTTAATACAGTCGAACACTGAAGCTTTCTTT,CASSLIQSNTEAFF,-,TRBJ1-1,-,TRBV28
TGTGCCAGCTCACCGTCGTTTGGGGAGACCCAGTACTTC,CASSPSFGETQYF,-,TRBJ2-5,-,TRBV18
TGTGCCAGTAGCCCCGCCGTGGATAGCGGATACGAGCAGTACTTC,CASSPAVDSGYEQYF,-,TRBJ2-7,-,TRBV19
TGTGCCAGCAGCTTGGGGGCCGGTACAGGGGGGGATACGCAGTATTTT,CASSLGAGTGGDTQYF,TRBD1,TRBJ2-3,-,TRBV11-3
TGTGCCAGCAAAACCGGGACGGGGAACACTGAAGCTTTCTTT,CASKTGTGNTEAFF,-,TRBJ1-1,-,TRBV14
TGCGCCAGCAGCCAAGATCCGGCAGGGGCTTTTAGAGCGTCTTTCTTT,CASSQDPAGAFRASFF,-,TRBJ1-1,-,TRBV4-1
TGTGCCAGCAGCCAAGATCTCAGGACCACTGAGCAGTTCTTC,CASSQDLRTTEQFF,-,TRBJ2-1,-,TRBV4-2
TGTGCCAGCTCACCACTCCGGGCTAGCGGGGGGCTTTCCACAGATACGCAGTATTTT,CASSPLRASGGLSTDTQYF,TRBD2,TRBJ2-3,-,TRBV18
TGTGCCAGCAATTTAGCGGGGGTGGAATTCTTC,CASNLAGVEFF,TRBD2,TRBJ2-1,-,TRBV6-1
TGTGCCAGCAGGAGGCTAGCGGGCCACACCGGGGAGCTGTTTTTT,CASRRLAGHTGELFF,TRBD2,TRBJ2-2,-,TRBV5-6
TGTGCCAGCAGGGGCAGTTACACAGCTGAAGCTTTCTTT,CASRGSYTAEAFF,-,TRBJ1-1,-,TRBV6-5
TGTGCCAGCAGTTCCGTATATAGCAATCAGCCCCAGCATTTT,CASSSVYSNQPQHF,-,TRBJ1-5,-,TRBV27
TGTGCCAGCAGCTTAGGATCAGGGAGCAATCAGCCCCAGCATTTT,CASSLGSGSNQPQHF,-,TRBJ1-5,-,TRBV7-2
TGTGCCAGCAGCCCCAAGGTGAGGGTTGGAGGAAACACCATATATTTT,CASSPKVRVGGNTIYF,-,TRBJ1-3,-,TRBV7-9
TGTGCCAGCAGCTCAAACAGGAAGCAGTACTTC,CASSSNRKQYF,-,TRBJ2-7,-,TRBV7-9
TGTGCCAGCAGCCCCTCGGGACAGGGTGTTTATGGCTACACCTTC,CASSPSGQGVYGYTF,TRBD1,TRBJ1-2,-,TRBV5-6
TGTGCCAGCAGTTTATCGTATAGGGTACGGCAAGAGACCCAGTACTTC,CASSLSYRVRQETQYF,-,TRBJ2-5,-,TRBV27
TGCGCCAGCAGTGACAGTAAGGCGGAGCAGTACTTC,CASSDSKAEQYF,-,TRBJ2-7,-,TRBV10-1
TGTGCCAGTAGATTACAGGAGAATAGCAATCAGCCCCAGCATTTT,CASRLQENSNQPQHF,-,TRBJ1-5,-,TRBV19
TGTGCCAGCAGCTTAGTCCCGGGACTCCGGAATGAGCAGTTCTTC,CASSLVPGLRNEQFF,-,TRBJ2-1,-,TRBV7-9
TGTGCCAGCCACCTTAGGGGCGGACGGTACTCTGGAAACACCATATATTTT,CASHLRGGRYSGNTIYF,-,TRBJ1-3,-,TRBV28
TGTGCCAGCAGCGGCGGGGGGGCGAAGGAGACCCAGTACTTC,CASSGGGAKETQYF,TRBD2,TRBJ2-5,-,TRBV2
TGTGCCAGCAGTGAAGCCTTAGATGGGGGTCCCTATGGCTACACCTTC,CASSEALDGGPYGYTF,-,TRBJ1-2,-,TRBV6-1
TGCAGTGCTAGGTGGGGGGGCTACACCTTC,CSARWGGYTF,-,TRBJ1-2,-,TRBV20-1
TGTGCCAGCAGTCTTAAGACAGGGGTTAACTATGGCTACACCTTC,CASSLKTGVNYGYTF,TRBD1,TRBJ1-2,-,TRBV2
TGTGCCAGCAAGAGAGGGACAGGGAATGAAAAACTGTTTTTT,CASKRGTGNEKLFF,TRBD1,TRBJ1-4,-,TRBV27
TGTGCCAGCAGGCGGGACAGCGGGGAAGCCTACGAGCAGTACTTC,CASRRDSGEAYEQYF,-,TRBJ2-7,-,TRBV27